This T cell receptor (beta chain) was captured in a study of blood T cell repertoires in COVID-19. Background on the study: The United States, Italy and Spain supplied acute and convalescent COVID-19 samples. The cDNA or gDNA used as material had been derived from T cells, B-cell-depleted T cells, or PBMCs.

Seattle cases were enrolled at active infection and followed longitudinally. Original data processing: Reference gene primer amplification gave nucleated cell count estimates. Sequencing used immunoSEQ multiplex PCR; TCRdb keeps in-frame clones, though not all of them. V, J and clone size are taken as reported in that table, and D and trimming were inferred from the DNA itself. The sample includes about 170,000 clones, roughly 90% seen only once; the top ten take about 4.8%. This receptor was obtained from a man aged 30-40 years with COVID-19, enrolled during active disease. Sequences were obtained from peripheral blood.

The CDR3 nucleotides read TGTGCCAGCACCATCATGGGACAGCTAATCTCTGGAAACACCATATATTTT. Its translation: CASTIMGQLISGNTIYF. This chain joins TRBV5-6 and TRBJ1-3; 7 nucleotides match TRBD1. CDR1 and CDR2 from the germline V gene are SGHDT and YYEEEE. The CDR3 extends over 17 amino acids. V lost 6 bases, J lost 0 bases, and 12 bases stayed unmatched.